Listed here are 7 T cell receptor beta chains from one sample, sequenced in a study of blood T cell repertoires in COVID-19. The repertoire was sequenced with immunoSEQ multiplex PCR; TCRdb's copy has only in-frame clones and lacks some. The sample consists of about 190,000 clones, about 83% of them appearing once. The sample consisted of PBMCs or T cells enriched from blood (not recorded which). The source of these receptors is a man aged 35-49 years with acute COVID-19.

This clone was detected a few times. The rearrangement joins TRBV7-6 to TRBJ1-2; D is uncertain. Per germline, CDR1 SGHVS and CDR2 FNYEAQ. CDR3 length: 14 amino acids. Trimming took 5 bases from V and 8 from J, leaving 18 bases between them. In nucleotides, the CDR3 is TGTGCCAGCAGCGCGAACGGGTTTCTAGACGGCTACACCTTC. It yields the protein CASSANGFLDGYTF.

The genes are TRBV20-1 and TRBJ2-3; 13 bases match TRBD2. The J segment lost 5 bases and the V segment lost 3 bases, leaving 2 bases of the junction unmatched. The CDR3 has 14 amino acids. Germline CDR1 is DFQATT and CDR2 is SNEGSKA (reference sequence). The DNA for the CDR3 is TGCAGTGCTAGTAGGACTAGCGGGGGAGATACGCAGTATTTT. Translated, it gives CSASRTSGGDTQYF.

The rearrangement joins TRBV20-1 to TRBJ1-1, with D perhaps matching TRBD1 (5 bases). Germline assignment: CDR1 DFQATT and CDR2 SNEGSKA (reference sequence). V shed 3 bases and J shed 10 bases, with 18 bases lying between them. The CDR3 consists of 13 residues. This CDR3 is CSASSVARDVAFF. The CDR3 DNA reads as TGCAGTGCTAGTTCCGTGGCCAGGGATGTAGCTTTCTTT.

The genes are TRBV18 and TRBJ2-2; 9 bases are a match to TRBD2. V gave up 5 bases and J gave up 7 bases; unmatched junction bases: 5. This CDR3 spans 14 amino acids. CDR1 is KGHSH, CDR2 LQKENI, per germline. Here the CDR3 DNA reads TGTGCCAGCTCATTAGCGGGAGTAAGCGGGGAGCTGTTTTTT. Its protein is CASSLAGVSGELFF.

The V call is TRBV4-2, the J call TRBJ1-6; a weak D match, TRBD1 (5 bases). Per germline, CDR1 LGHNA and CDR2 YNFKEQ. The germline V and J ends were trimmed by 0 bases and 7 bases, with 10 bases remaining between them. The CDR3 has 15 residues. CDR3 bases: TGTGCCAGCAGCCAAGAAGGCAGGGTCAATTCACCCCTCCACTTT. This encodes CASSQEGRVNSPLHF.

The CDR3 bases are TGTGCCAGCAGTCGCGACTGGGATGGCTACACCTTC. Translating it yields CASSRDWDGYTF. This rearrangement joins TRBV6-6 to TRBJ1-2; no reliable D call. Germline lookup yields CDR1 MNHNY and CDR2 SVGAGI (reference sequence). The CDR3 is 12 amino acids. V shed 5 bases and J shed 6 bases, with 10 bases lying between them.

The V and J genes are TRBV6-5 and TRBJ2-3; 9 bases match TRBD1. The length of the CDR3 is 12 residues. After removal of 11 bases from V and 7 bases from J, the junction contained 7 bases not matched to a gene. Per germline, CDR1 MNHEY and CDR2 SVGAGI. The DNA for the CDR3 is TGTGCCGGCGGGACAGGGTCCTATACGCAGTATTTT. It yields the protein CAGGTGSYTQYF.